Below are 24 T cell receptor beta chains sequenced from a single sample in a study of blood T cells in healthy people across ages (dated by TCRdb to between 2015 and 2016). The receptor library was made with 5' RACE. These reads were obtained on an Illumina HiSeq 2500. A second about 7 to 11 cycle PCR used a sample-barcoded 5' primer and a J-beta primer mix. TCRdb took the public reads, trimmed them with fastp at Q25, ran MiXCR for clone calling and kept in-frame beta chains. Rows are unified per CDR3 protein, each entry keeping the most common DNA and genes. The sample data list some 1,500,000 distinct CDR3 sequences, and 35% to 45% of these were observed just once. In total, the top ten clones hold just over 4% of the sample. The sequenced sample consisted of blood. Source of these receptors: a woman aged 18-29 years in good health.

The gene calls are TRBV29-1 and TRBJ2-6; 8 bases match TRBD1. The germline CDR1 and CDR2 sequences are SQVTM and ANQGSEA. The CDR3 sequence is 16 residues long. J gave up 3 bases and V 1 base, and 5 bases lay outside the gene matches. The CDR3 loop reads CSVEGQGASGANVLTF. In DNA form, the CDR3 reads TGCAGCGTTGAAGGCCAGGGGGCTAGTGGGGCCAACGTCCTGACTTTC.

The genes are TRBV5-6 and TRBJ2-6; D ambiguous. Trimming removed 5 bases at V and 0 bases at J, with 15 bases between. Germline CDR1 is SGHDT and CDR2 is YYEEEE. The CDR3 has 17 residues. This CDR3 is CASRETPTFSGANVLTF. CDR3 DNA sequence: TGTGCCAGCAGAGAAACACCAACCTTCTCTGGGGCCAACGTCCTGACTTTC.

The chain recombines TRBV7-6 with TRBJ2-1, with 7 bases that match TRBD2. Trimming took 5 bases from V and 7 from J; bases not matched to a gene: 8. The CDR3 is 14 amino acids. Germline V gene data show CDR1 as SGHVS and CDR2 as FNYEAQ. CDR3 amino acids: CASSPDWGGNEQFF. The CDR3 bases are TGTGCCAGCAGCCCGGACTGGGGGGGGAATGAGCAGTTCTTC.

The chain combines TRBV18 with TRBJ1-6, with D perhaps matching TRBD1 (6 bases). The germline gives CDR1 KGHSH, CDR2 LQKENI. Trimming took 3 bases from V and 17 from J, leaving 17 bases between them. The CDR3 totals 13 residues. This chain's CDR3 is CASSPDRTARIHF. The CDR3, as DNA: TGTGCCAGCTCACCGGACCGGACAGCTCGGATCCACTTT.

The V and J genes are TRBV27 and TRBJ2-3; possibly TRBD1 or TRBD2 for D (6 bases each). There are 15 residues in the CDR3. Germline CDR1 reads MNHEY; CDR2 reads SMNVEV (reference sequence). The germline V and J ends were trimmed by 8 bases and 1 base, with 16 bases remaining between them. DNA for the CDR3: TGTGCCAGCGGACATGAGGGGGGCGGCACAGATACGCAGTATTTT. Its translation: CASGHEGGGTDTQYF.

The CDR3, as DNA: TGCGCCAGCAGCCAAGCACGGACAGGGATTTCCTACAATGAGCAGTTCTTC. It is translated as CASSQARTGISYNEQFF. This rearrangement joins TRBV4-3 to TRBJ2-1; 8 positions match TRBD1. With V trimmed by 1 base and J by 1 base, 6 bases remained unmatched. The germline gives CDR1 LGHNA, CDR2 YSLEER. The CDR3 spans 17 residues.

The CDR3 loop is CASSSLAAEATDTQYF. CDR3 DNA: TGTGCCAGCAGTTCCTTGGCAGCAGAAGCCACAGATACGCAGTATTTT. This chain uses TRBV27 with TRBJ2-3; D remains unclear. Germline V gives CDR1 MNHEY, CDR2 SMNVEV (reference sequence). Trimming removed 4 bases from V and 2 bases from J, with 16 bases in between. The CDR3 loop spans 16 amino acids.

The table lists this clonotype with a count of one. The V gene is TRBV20-1, the J gene TRBJ1-4; 9 bases align to TRBD1. The length of the CDR3 is 13 residues. V gave up 6 bases and J gave up 4 bases; unmatched junction bases: 3. Germline V gives CDR1 DFQATT, CDR2 SNEGSKA (reference sequence). CDR3 DNA sequence: TGCAGTGCCCCGGACAGGGGTAATGAAAAACTGTTTTTT. This translates into CSAPDRGNEKLFF.

This clonotype appeared a single time. The V and J genes are TRBV27 and TRBJ2-7; 7 bases agree with TRBD2. V lost 3 bases, J lost 7 bases, and 6 bases stayed unmatched. Germline assignment: CDR1 MNHEY and CDR2 SMNVEV (reference sequence). The length of the CDR3 is 13 residues. CDR3: CASSFGTMGEQYF. The CDR3 DNA is TGTGCCAGCAGTTTTGGGACTATGGGTGAGCAGTACTTC.

This clonotype was picked up a small number of times. V is TRBV20-1 and J is TRBJ2-5; a possible D gene is TRBD2 (5 bases). V gave up 5 bases and J gave up 5 bases, with 15 bases separating them. The CDR3 runs 13 residues. The germline V gene has CDR1 DFQATT and CDR2 SNEGSKA (reference sequence). CDR3 sequence: CSALLASTETQYF. The CDR3 region has the DNA TGCAGTGCTCTGCTAGCTTCGACGGAGACCCAGTACTTC.

The chain employs TRBV6-2 or TRBV6-3 and TRBJ2-7; 7 positions agree with TRBD1. J gave up 2 bases and V 7 bases, and 11 bases lay outside the gene matches. The CDR3 spans 15 residues. From germline, CDR1 is MNHEY and CDR2 SVGEGT. The CDR3 protein is CASTTRDRATYEQYF. CDR3 coding DNA: TGTGCCAGCACCACCCGGGACAGAGCAACCTACGAGCAGTACTTC.

This clonotype was detected a few times. The chain links TRBV9 to TRBJ2-7; no reliable D call. The J call is in doubt because the DNA end fits TRBJ2-5 better. The CDR3 has 13 residues. Germline V lookup: CDR1 SGDLS, CDR2 YYNGEE. CDR3 nucleotide sequence: TGTGCCAGCAGCTCCAACCCCAGTGAGACCCAGTACTTC. Translated: CASSSNPSETQYF.

This clonotype has only a few counts. The rearrangement uses TRBV12-5 and TRBJ2-7; 12 nucleotides agree with TRBD1. This CDR3 contains 15 residues. V lost 7 bases and J lost 3; bases outside the gene matches: 7. Per germline, CDR1 LGHNT and CDR2 FRNRAP. CDR3: CASAVGTGGFYEQYF. CDR3 nucleotides: TGTGCTAGTGCCGTCGGGACAGGGGGCTTCTACGAGCAGTACTTC.

The CDR3 bases are TGTGCCAGCAGACAACAGGGCGCCGGGTACGAGCAGTACTTC. Translation gives CASRQQGAGYEQYF. The gene calls are TRBV6-6 and TRBJ2-5; possible D gene TRBD1, 6 bases. The better agreement between TRBJ2-7 and the DNA end casts doubt on the J call. The CDR3 covers 14 residues. CDR1 and CDR2 (germline): MNHNY, SVGAGI (reference sequence).

In its sample, this clonotype was seen a few times. The V and J genes are TRBV11-2 and TRBJ2-3, with D possibly called TRBD1 or TRBD2 (5 bases each). Germline CDR1 reads SGHAT; CDR2 reads FQNNGV. Trimming left V 6 bases short and J 4 bases short, with 14 bases between. This CDR3 spans 14 amino acids. The CDR3 is CASRPRDVADTQYF. CDR3 DNA: TGTGCCAGCAGGCCCAGGGACGTCGCAGATACGCAGTATTTT.

The chain has TRBV11-2 and TRBJ2-2; possible D gene TRBD1, 6 bases. Germline CDR1 is SGHAT and CDR2 is FQNNGV. This CDR3 is built from 15 residues. The V end lost 1 base, the J end lost 3 bases, and 9 bases lay between the germline ends. Written as DNA, the CDR3 is TGTGCCAGCAGCTTAGTACAGGGACACACCGGGGAGCTGTTTTTT. This translates into CASSLVQGHTGELFF. The complete variable domain, with remaining parts taken from reference TRBV11-2 and TRBJ2-2, reads EAGVAQSPRYKIIEKRQSVAFWCNPISGHATLYWYQQILGQGPKLLIQFQNNGVVDDSQLPKDRFSAERLKGVDSTLKIQPAKLEDSAVYLCASSLVQGHTGELFFGEGSRLTVL.

This clonotype was observed a few times. This sequence joins TRBV4-1 and TRBJ2-7; 8 bases line up with TRBD2. V lost 0 bases to trimming and J lost 3 bases; unmatched junction nucleotides: 4. The germline V gene has CDR1 MGHRA and CDR2 YSYEKL. There are 15 residues in the CDR3. The CDR3 sequence is CASSQEQRGSYEQYF. The CDR3 bases are TGCGCCAGCAGCCAAGAACAGCGGGGGAGCTACGAGCAGTACTTC.

For this clonotype: The junction does not match germline at one end; this may be a read error. The chain recombines TRBV27 with TRBJ2-6, with a weak D call TRBD1 (6 bases). There are 16 residues in the CDR3. Germline V lookup: CDR1 MNHEY, CDR2 SMNVEV (reference sequence). The CDR3 region is CASTQGSASGANVLTF. Written as DNA, the CDR3 is TGCGCCAGCACACAGGGCTCGGCCTCTGGGGCCAACGTCCTGACTTTC. Based on the CDR3 plus reference TRBV27 and TRBJ2-6, the full variable domain is EAQVTQNPRYLITVTGKKLTVTCSQNMNHEYMSWYRQDPGLGLRQIYYSMNVEVTDKGDVPEGYKVSRKEKRNFPLILESPSPNQTSLYFCASTQGSASGANVLTFGAGSRLTVL.

This clonotype was seen only a few times. The gene calls are TRBV6-2 or TRBV6-3 and TRBJ2-3; a possible D gene is TRBD2 (6 bases). Germline values: CDR1 MNHEY, CDR2 SVGEGT. The CDR3 consists of 16 residues. Trimming pared 2 bases from V and 2 bases from J, leaving 14 bases between. The CDR3 DNA sequence: TGTGCCAGCAGTTACGTGGCGGGGTCCCCCACAGATACGCAGTATTTT. It encodes CASSYVAGSPTDTQYF.

This chain connects TRBV5-1 to TRBJ1-6; D is possibly TRBD1 (6 bases). V was cut by 0 bases and J by 14 bases, with 18 bases left in between. CDR1 is SGHRS and CDR2 is YFSETQ in the germline V gene. CDR3 length equals 15 residues. For the CDR3, the DNA is TGCGCCAGCAGCTTGGAGCAGGGGCTTAATGCCACCCTCCACTTT. Encoded protein: CASSLEQGLNATLHF.

The sample holds a few counts of this clonotype. The chain combines TRBV6-6 with TRBJ1-1; a weak D match, TRBD1 (5 bases). Trimming took off 6 bases at V and 6 bases at J, with 17 bases between the two ends. The germline gives CDR1 MNHNY, CDR2 SVGAGI (reference sequence). The CDR3 is 14 residues long. CDR3 in DNA: TGTGCCAGCAGGGAGGGTAGGGGAATGTCTGAAGCTTTCTTT. It translates to CASREGRGMSEAFF.

The chain combines TRBV24-1 with TRBJ2-2; D is unresolved. CDR1 is KGHDR and CDR2 is SFDVKD in the germline V gene. The CDR3 is made up of 12 amino acids. Between the trimmed V and J ends, which lost 9 bases and 6 bases, there was a span of 10 bases. The CDR3 protein is CATGATAGELFF. In DNA, the CDR3 is TGTGCCACCGGCGCAACAGCCGGGGAGCTGTTTTTT.

This clonotype came up a few times. The V call is TRBV27, the J call TRBJ2-4; perhaps TRBD1 as D (6 bases). Near its end, the DNA agrees better with TRBJ2-7, so the J call may be wrong. This CDR3 has 14 amino acids. The germline gives CDR1 MNHEY, CDR2 SMNVEV (reference sequence). The CDR3: CASSQDRIVDEQYF. DNA for the CDR3: TGTGCCAGCAGTCAAGACAGGATCGTCGACGAGCAGTACTTC.

This clonotype was seen only a few times. The V and J genes are TRBV20-1 and TRBJ2-3; 12 bases are a match to TRBD2. Germline CDR1 and CDR2: DFQATT and SNEGSKA (reference sequence). Trimming took 0 bases from V and 0 from J; bases not matched to a gene: 13. The length of the CDR3 is 20 residues. Here the CDR3 reads CSAREEWRLAGALSTDTQYF. In DNA, the CDR3 is TGCAGTGCTAGAGAAGAGTGGAGACTAGCGGGGGCCCTAAGCACAGATACGCAGTATTTT.